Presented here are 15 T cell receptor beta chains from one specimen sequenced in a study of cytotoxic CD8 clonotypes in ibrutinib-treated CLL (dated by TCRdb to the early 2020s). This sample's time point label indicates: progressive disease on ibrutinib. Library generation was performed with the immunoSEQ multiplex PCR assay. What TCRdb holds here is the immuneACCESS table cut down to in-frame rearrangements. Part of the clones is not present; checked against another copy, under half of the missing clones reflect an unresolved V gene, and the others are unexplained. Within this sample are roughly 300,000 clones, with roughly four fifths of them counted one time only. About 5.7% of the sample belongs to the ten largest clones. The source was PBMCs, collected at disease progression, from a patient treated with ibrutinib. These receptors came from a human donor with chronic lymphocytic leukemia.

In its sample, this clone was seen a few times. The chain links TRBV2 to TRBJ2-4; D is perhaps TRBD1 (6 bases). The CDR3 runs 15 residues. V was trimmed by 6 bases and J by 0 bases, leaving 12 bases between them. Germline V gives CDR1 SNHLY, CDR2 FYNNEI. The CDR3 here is CASRQGSLAKNIQYF. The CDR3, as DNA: TGTGCCAGCAGGCAGGGGTCTCTAGCCAAAAACATTCAGTACTTC. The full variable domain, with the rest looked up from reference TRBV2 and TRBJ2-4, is EPEVTQTPSHQVTQMGQEVILRCVPISNHLYFYWYRQILGQKVEFLVSFYNNEISEKSEIFDDQFSVERPDGSNFTLKIRSTKLEDSAMYFCASRQGSLAKNIQYFGAGTRLSVL.

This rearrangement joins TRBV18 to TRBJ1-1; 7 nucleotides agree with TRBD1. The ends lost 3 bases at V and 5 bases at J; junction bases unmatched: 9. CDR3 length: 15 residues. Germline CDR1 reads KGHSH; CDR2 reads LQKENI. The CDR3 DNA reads TGTGCCAGCTCACCTAAGACAGGGTTGGGGACTGAAGCTTTCTTT. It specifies CASSPKTGLGTEAFF.

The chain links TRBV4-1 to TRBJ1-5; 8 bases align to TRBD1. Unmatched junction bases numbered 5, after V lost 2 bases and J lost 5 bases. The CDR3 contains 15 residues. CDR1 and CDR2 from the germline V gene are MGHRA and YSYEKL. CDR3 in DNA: TGCGCCAGCAGCCAATCCGACAGGGGATATCAGCCCCAGCATTTT. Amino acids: CASSQSDRGYQPQHF.

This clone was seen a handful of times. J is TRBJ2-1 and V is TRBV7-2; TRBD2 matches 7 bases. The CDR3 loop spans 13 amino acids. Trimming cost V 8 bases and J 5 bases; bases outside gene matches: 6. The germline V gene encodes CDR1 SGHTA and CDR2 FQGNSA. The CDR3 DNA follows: TGTGCCAGCGGGGAGGGACTCAACAATGAGCAGTTCTTC. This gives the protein CASGEGLNNEQFF.

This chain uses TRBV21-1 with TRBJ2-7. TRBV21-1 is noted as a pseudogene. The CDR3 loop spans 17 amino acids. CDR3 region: CASSNTGTSQRAYEQYF. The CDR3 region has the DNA TGTGCCAGCAGCAACACCGGGACCAGCCAACGAGCCTACGAGCAGTACTTC.

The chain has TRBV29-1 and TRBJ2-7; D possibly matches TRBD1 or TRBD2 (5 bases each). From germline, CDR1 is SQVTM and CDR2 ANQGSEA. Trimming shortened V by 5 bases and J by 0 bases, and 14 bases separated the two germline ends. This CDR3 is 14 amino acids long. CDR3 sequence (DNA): TGCAGCGTTTCTCCTCGGGGCAACTCCTACGAGCAGTACTTC. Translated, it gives CSVSPRGNSYEQYF.

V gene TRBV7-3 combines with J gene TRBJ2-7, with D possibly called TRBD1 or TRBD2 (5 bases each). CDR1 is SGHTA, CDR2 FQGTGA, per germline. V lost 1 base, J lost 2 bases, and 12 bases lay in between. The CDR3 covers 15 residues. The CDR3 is CASSLNRDGAYEQYF. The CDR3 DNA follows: TGTGCCAGCAGCTTAAACCGGGACGGGGCCTACGAGCAGTACTTC.

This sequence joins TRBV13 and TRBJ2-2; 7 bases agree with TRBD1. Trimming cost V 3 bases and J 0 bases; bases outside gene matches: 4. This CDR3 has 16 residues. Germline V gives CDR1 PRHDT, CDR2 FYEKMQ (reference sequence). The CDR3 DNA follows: TGTGCCAGCAGCTTCCCCGGGACAGCGAACACCGGGGAGCTGTTTTTT. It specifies CASSFPGTANTGELFF.

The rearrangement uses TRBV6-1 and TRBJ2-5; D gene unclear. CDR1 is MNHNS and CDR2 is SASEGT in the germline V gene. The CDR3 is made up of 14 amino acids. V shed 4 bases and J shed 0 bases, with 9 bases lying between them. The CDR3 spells CASSVLTHQETQYF. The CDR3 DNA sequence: TGTGCCAGCAGTGTACTCACCCACCAAGAGACCCAGTACTTC.

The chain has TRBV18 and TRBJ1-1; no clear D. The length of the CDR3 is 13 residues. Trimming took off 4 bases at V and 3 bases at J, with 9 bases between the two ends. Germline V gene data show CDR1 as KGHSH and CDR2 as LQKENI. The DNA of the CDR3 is TGTGCCAGCTCACGGCGACAAGACACTGAAGCTTTCTTT. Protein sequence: CASSRRQDTEAFF.

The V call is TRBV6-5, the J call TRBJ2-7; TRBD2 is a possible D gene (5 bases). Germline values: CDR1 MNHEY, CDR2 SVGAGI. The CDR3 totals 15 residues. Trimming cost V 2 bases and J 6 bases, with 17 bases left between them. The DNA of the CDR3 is TGTGCCAGCAGTTACCCCGGGGTCCAGACCACCGAGCAGTACTTC. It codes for CASSYPGVQTTEQYF.

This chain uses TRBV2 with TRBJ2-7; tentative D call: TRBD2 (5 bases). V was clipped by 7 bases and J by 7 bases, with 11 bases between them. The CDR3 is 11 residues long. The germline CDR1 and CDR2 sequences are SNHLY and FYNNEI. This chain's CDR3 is CASMLGREQYF. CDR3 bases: TGTGCCAGCATGTTAGGGAGAGAGCAGTACTTC.

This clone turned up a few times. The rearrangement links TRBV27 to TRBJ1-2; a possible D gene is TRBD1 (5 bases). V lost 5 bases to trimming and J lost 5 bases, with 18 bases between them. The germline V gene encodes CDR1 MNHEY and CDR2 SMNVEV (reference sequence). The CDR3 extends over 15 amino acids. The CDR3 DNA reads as TGTGCCAGCAGTCCCCAGGGAAGAGTAGTGTATGGCTACACCTTC. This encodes CASSPQGRVVYGYTF.

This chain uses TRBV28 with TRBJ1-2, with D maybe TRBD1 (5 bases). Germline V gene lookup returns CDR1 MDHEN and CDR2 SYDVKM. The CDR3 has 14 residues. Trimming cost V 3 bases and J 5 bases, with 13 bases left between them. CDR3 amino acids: CASSLSQGGYGYTF. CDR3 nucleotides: TGTGCCAGCAGTTTGTCGCAGGGAGGGTATGGCTACACCTTC.

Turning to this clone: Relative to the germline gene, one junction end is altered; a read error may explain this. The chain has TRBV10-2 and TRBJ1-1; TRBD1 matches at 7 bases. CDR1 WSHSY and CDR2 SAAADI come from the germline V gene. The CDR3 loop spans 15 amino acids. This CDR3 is CASGEQGRTNTEAFF. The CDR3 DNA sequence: TGCGCCAGCGGTGAACAGGGGAGGACGAACACTGAAGCTTTCTTT.